This paragraph covers one T cell receptor (beta chain) sequence. The time point is: blood 2 weeks post-SBRT. The treatment denotes: 15 Gy SBRT to primary tumor, nephrectomy 4 weeks later. The patient's renal cell carcinoma had clear cell pathology. The germline CDR1 and CDR2 sequences are SQVTM and ANQGSEA. Losses at the gene ends were 7 bases for V and 6 bases for J; bases not matched to a gene: 11. The CDR3 loop spans 14 amino acids. This sample stems from a study of radiation and T cells in renal cell carcinoma. Libraries were prepared by immunoSEQ multiplex PCR; TCRdb keeps only in-frame clonotypes and omits some of them. The data hold roughly 140,000 clones, with about 91% observed a single time.

The gene calls are TRBV29-1 and TRBJ2-1; 8 bases align to TRBD2. This specimen was blood, taken from a patient whose treatment included radiotherapy and nephrectomy. The source of this sequence is a woman between 50 and 59 years old with renal cell carcinoma. CDR3 bases: TGCAGCGCCCGACCGGGGGGGTATTTCAATGAGCAGTTCTTC. Its translation: CSARPGGYFNEQFF.